The 24 T cell receptor beta chains in this list originate from one sample, sequenced in a study of cytomegalovirus exposure and HLA in healthy donors (dated by TCRdb to 2016 to 2017). Libraries were made using the immunoSEQ multiplex PCR assay. The multiplex PCR relied on a mix of 60 forward primers for TCR Vbeta segments and 13 reverse primers for TCR Jbeta segments. Imported from immuneACCESS, the table was reduced by TCRdb to in-frame sequences with V and J called. These copies leave out some clones; in studies compared against another copy, an unresolved V gene accounts for under half, and the cause of the remainder is not known. Present in this sample are about 160,000 clones, about four fifths of which were seen just once. The ten largest account for 4.1% of the sample. Sequencing input: PBMCs. These receptors originate from a man in his fifties in good health and CMV-seropositive.

The chain couples TRBV6-5 to TRBJ1-6; no firm D call. CDR1 MNHEY and CDR2 SVGAGI come from the germline V gene. Trimming pared 6 bases from V and 2 bases from J, leaving 11 bases between. This CDR3 has 15 residues. The CDR3 protein is CASRSAGTYNSPLHF. The CDR3 bases are TGTGCCAGCAGATCCGCCGGGACCTATAATTCACCCCTCCACTTT.

In its sample, this clone was seen once. Other DNA sequences in the same sample also yield this CDR3. The chain is built from TRBV7-8 and TRBJ2-2; possible D gene TRBD2, 6 bases. The V end was cut by 5 bases, the J end by 1 base, with 14 bases between. The CDR3 length is 16 residues. From germline, CDR1 is SGHVS and CDR2 FQNEAQ. The CDR3 here is CASSLVGLRNTGELFF. As DNA, the CDR3 is TGTGCCAGCAGCCTAGTGGGACTGAGGAACACCGGGGAGCTGTTTTTT.

This chain connects TRBV4-2 to TRBJ2-1, with 7 bases that match TRBD2. This CDR3 is 19 amino acids long. V dropped 0 bases and J dropped 0; count of bases not matched to a gene: 11. Germline loops: CDR1 LGHNA, CDR2 YNFKEQ. The CDR3 sequence: CASSQDLSLADSSYNEQFF. CDR3 in DNA: TGTGCCAGCAGCCAAGATTTATCTCTAGCGGATAGCTCCTACAATGAGCAGTTCTTC.

The rearrangement links TRBV6-1 to TRBJ2-5; the match to TRBD2 covers 10 bases. This CDR3 is built from 14 residues. The J segment lost 5 bases and the V segment lost 5 bases, leaving 5 bases of the junction unmatched. Germline V CDR1 and CDR2: MNHNS, SASEGT. In DNA, the CDR3 is TGTGCCAGCAGTACTAGCGGGGCTTTGGAGACCCAGTACTTC. It yields the protein CASSTSGALETQYF.

The chain employs TRBV2 and TRBJ2-7, with a possible D match to TRBD1 (8 bases). V gave up 3 bases and J gave up 4 bases, with 13 bases separating them. This CDR3 has 14 amino acids. Looked up from germline, CDR1 is SNHLY and CDR2 is FYNNEI. The chain's CDR3 is CASSDTGGGYEQYF. In DNA form, the CDR3 reads TGTGCCAGCAGTGACACAGGGGGAGGGTACGAGCAGTACTTC.

The chain carries TRBV27 and TRBJ2-4; 10 positions match TRBD1. The V gene end was trimmed by 6 bases and the J gene end by 9 bases; junction bases not matched to a gene: 8. CDR3 length: 14 residues. Germline V CDR1 and CDR2: MNHEY, SMNVEV (reference sequence). The CDR3 DNA follows: TGTGCCAGCAGCACAAGCCGGGACAGGGGCATTCAGTACTTC. Its translation is CASSTSRDRGIQYF.

This clone was counted a single time. The rearrangement uses TRBV7-9 and TRBJ2-1, with 8 bases lining up with TRBD2. After removal of 7 bases from V and 3 bases from J, the junction contained 2 bases not matched to a gene. Germline loops: CDR1 SEHNR, CDR2 FQNEAQ (reference sequence). The CDR3 loop spans 13 amino acids. In nucleotides, the CDR3 is TGTGCCAGCACAACTAGCGGCTACAATGAGCAGTTCTTC. Its protein is CASTTSGYNEQFF.

This clone was observed a handful of times. The chain uses TRBV9 and TRBJ2-3; TRBD2 matches 7 bases. This CDR3 has 17 residues. With V trimmed by 0 bases and J by 6 bases, 13 bases remained unmatched. Germline V gene data show CDR1 as SGDLS and CDR2 as YYNGEE. The CDR3 region has the DNA TGTGCCAGCAGCGTAGAGGTAGCGGGCCACTTAACTGATACGCAGTATTTT. Its translation is CASSVEVAGHLTDTQYF.

The chain carries TRBV6-5 and TRBJ1-6; the D gene is possibly TRBD1 (6 bases). CDR3 length equals 14 residues. Germline CDR1 is MNHEY and CDR2 is SVGAGI. V shed 2 bases and J shed 10 bases, with 12 bases lying between them. This CDR3 reads CASSYVQGWSPLHF. CDR3 nucleotide sequence: TGTGCCAGCAGTTACGTGCAGGGGTGGTCACCCCTCCACTTT.

The chain links TRBV6-6 to TRBJ1-1, with D uncertain. Germline values: CDR1 MNHNY, CDR2 SVGAGI (reference sequence). CDR3 length: 13 amino acids. V dropped 2 bases and J dropped 9 bases, with 13 bases sitting between them. The CDR3, as DNA: TGTGCCAGCAGTTACGGAACAGACCGGAAAGCTTTCTTT. This encodes CASSYGTDRKAFF.

The rearrangement joins TRBV28 to TRBJ2-7, with D tentatively TRBD1 (6 bases). This CDR3 spans 14 amino acids. V lost 4 bases and J 2 bases, leaving 12 bases between the germline ends. Germline assignment: CDR1 MDHEN and CDR2 SYDVKM. The CDR3 protein is CASSSLGQTYEQYF. The CDR3 coding sequence is TGTGCCAGCAGTTCCCTCGGACAGACCTACGAGCAGTACTTC.

There are a few counts of this clone. The chain employs TRBV6-1 and TRBJ1-5, with D perhaps matching TRBD1 (6 bases). CDR3 length equals 19 residues. In germline, CDR1 is MNHNS, CDR2 SASEGT. V lost 4 bases to trimming and J lost 3 bases, with 25 bases between them. The CDR3 nucleotides are TGTGCCAGCAGTGGCCTGACAGGAAATCGGTATGGAGTCAATCAGCCCCAGCATTTT. It codes for CASSGLTGNRYGVNQPQHF.

This chain connects TRBV28 to TRBJ1-1; D perhaps matches TRBD1 (6 bases). The CDR3 runs 14 residues. Germline lookup yields CDR1 MDHEN and CDR2 SYDVKM. V was shortened by 4 bases and J by 1 base, with 10 bases between the two germline ends. CDR3 protein: CASSSLTGNTEAFF. CDR3 sequence (DNA): TGTGCCAGCAGTTCCTTGACAGGGAACACTGAAGCTTTCTTT.

The DNA for the CDR3 is TGCGCCAGCAGCCACCGGTATGACACCTTC. Amino acid sequence: CASSHRYDTF. The chain joins TRBV5-1 to TRBJ1-2; D is unresolved. Germline CDR1 is SGHRS and CDR2 is YFSETQ. The CDR3 contains 10 residues. The ends were cut back, 4 bases at V and 12 bases at J, with 10 bases in the middle.

The chain combines TRBV5-1 with TRBJ1-3, with 7 nucleotides matching TRBD1. Looked up from germline, CDR1 is SGHRS and CDR2 is YFSETQ. This CDR3 has 14 residues. V lost 4 bases and J lost 1; bases outside the gene matches: 2. CDR3 in DNA: TGCGCCAGCAGCCCAGGGGGGTCTGGAAACACCATATATTTT. Amino acids: CASSPGGSGNTIYF.

CDR3 residues: CASSIPDYGYTF. The DNA for the CDR3 is TGTGCCAGTAGTATACCGGACTATGGCTACACCTTC. The chain has TRBV19 and TRBJ1-2; the D is unclear. Germline V gene lookup returns CDR1 LNHDA and CDR2 SQIVND (reference sequence). With 2 bases removed from V and 3 bases from J, the gap between germline ends came to 4 bases. The CDR3 runs 12 residues.

The chain couples TRBV9 to TRBJ2-5; D remains unclear. The DNA end is a closer match to TRBJ2-7, so the J assignment may be wrong. This CDR3 comprises 15 residues. Germline V lookup: CDR1 SGDLS, CDR2 YYNGEE. CDR3 sequence (DNA): TGTGCCAGCAGCGCCGACCCGACACCTACCTACGAGCAGTACTTC. Translated: CASSADPTPTYEQYF.

The genes are TRBV7-9 and TRBJ1-5, with 9 bases identical to TRBD1. V was clipped by 1 base and J by 4 bases; unmatched bases: 2. CDR1 SEHNR and CDR2 FQNEAQ come from the germline V gene (reference sequence). CDR3 length: 15 residues. The CDR3 sequence: CASSLGGQGNQPQHF. The CDR3, as DNA: TGTGCCAGCAGCTTAGGGGGACAGGGTAATCAGCCCCAGCATTTT.

The chain links TRBV18 to TRBJ1-2, with D tentatively TRBD1 (6 bases). The ends were cut back, 2 bases at V and 5 bases at J, with 12 bases in the middle. Per the germline V gene, CDR1 is KGHSH and CDR2 is LQKENI. This CDR3 region has 14 residues. The CDR3 reads CASSPEAGVYGYTF. In DNA, the CDR3 is TGTGCCAGCTCACCAGAGGCAGGGGTGTATGGCTACACCTTC.

The gene calls are TRBV7-6 and TRBJ1-4, with 10 bases that match TRBD1. The V gene's germline CDR1 is SGHVS and CDR2 FNYEAQ. Trimming cost V 5 bases and J 6 bases; bases outside gene matches: 6. The CDR3 contains 15 residues. For the CDR3, the DNA is TGTGCCAGCAGCCCCTGGACAGGGGGGGATGAAAAACTGTTTTTT. Its translation: CASSPWTGGDEKLFF.

The chain carries TRBV7-9 and TRBJ1-1, with no clear D. CDR1 and CDR2 (germline): SEHNR, FQNEAQ (reference sequence). This CDR3 region has 14 residues. Trimming took off 7 bases at V and 1 base at J, with 13 bases between the two ends. The CDR3 loop is CASNAGIENTEAFF. CDR3 sequence (DNA): TGTGCCAGCAATGCGGGGATTGAGAACACTGAAGCTTTCTTT.

V and J are TRBV19 and TRBJ2-3, with TRBD2 identical over 10 bases. Germline CDR1 and CDR2: LNHDA and SQIVND (reference sequence). The CDR3 length is 16 residues. V shed 5 bases, J shed 1 base, and the junction held 6 bases outside the gene matches. CDR3 sequence reads: CASSASGGGGTDTQYF. The CDR3 DNA is TGTGCCAGTAGTGCTAGCGGGGGAGGAGGCACAGATACGCAGTATTTT.

This chain joins TRBV5-1 and TRBJ2-1; 10 bases align to TRBD2. Germline lookup yields CDR1 SGHRS and CDR2 YFSETQ. The length of the CDR3 is 15 residues. The V segment lost 4 bases and the J segment 6 bases; nucleotides outside the gene matches: 7. The CDR3 loop reads CASSITGTSVNEQFF. CDR3 in DNA: TGCGCCAGCAGCATCACCGGGACTAGCGTCAATGAGCAGTTCTTC.

The V and J genes are TRBV29-1 and TRBJ2-5; D perhaps matches TRBD1 (5 bases). The J call is doubtful: the DNA matches TRBJ2-7 better. The germline CDR1 and CDR2 sequences are SQVTM and ANQGSEA. The CDR3 sequence is 13 residues long. The DNA for the CDR3 is TGCAGCGTTGAAGAAGGGGCAGGCTCCGAGCAGTACTTC. Its translation is CSVEEGAGSEQYF.